The rows below give T cell receptor beta chains drawn from one sample of a study of blood T cell repertoires in COVID-19. Clones were read by immunoSEQ multiplex PCR, and TCRdb kept only the in-frame ones, dropping some. The data hold 200,000 to 250,000 clones, with 85% to 90% observed a single time. The sequenced sample consisted of peripheral blood. All receptors come from a woman aged 55-69 years with acute or convalescent COVID-19. Both conserved end residues are part of each CDR3. D genes are given only for firm matches. Not every row has a clone size; where given, it reads once, few, many or a size class.

J gene | V gene | clone size | D gene | CDR3 DNA | CDR3 protein
TRBJ1-2 | TRBV5-1 | - | TRBD1 | TGCGCCAGCAGCTCGGACAGGCTTGGCTACACCTTC | CASSSDRLGYTF
TRBJ1-2 | TRBV19 | - | TRBD1 | TGTGCCAGTAGGTCCTCGGGACAGAACTATGGCTACACCTTC | CASRSSGQNYGYTF
TRBJ1-1 | TRBV19 | - | TRBD1 | TGTGCCAGTAGTAGAGGGGGCGTGCGGACTGAAGCTTTCTTT | CASSRGGVRTEAFF
TRBJ2-5 | TRBV6-9 | - | TRBD2 | TGTGCCAGCGCCCTGGGGTCTAGCGGGAGCACAGAGACCCAGTACTTC | CASALGSSGSTETQYF
TRBJ1-1 | TRBV11-3 | - | - | TGTGCCAGCAGCTTAGTCCAGGGTCAGAAAGCTTTCTTT | CASSLVQGQKAFF
TRBJ2-7 | TRBV18 | - | TRBD1 | TGTGCCAGCTCCTCTTCTCGGACAGGCGGGCTCGAGCAGTACTTC | CASSSSRTGGLEQYF
TRBJ1-2 | TRBV19 | - | TRBD1 | TGTGCCAGTAGGCGGACAGGGGGGGACTATGGCTACACCTTC | CASRRTGGDYGYTF
TRBJ2-1 | TRBV7-9 | - | - | TGTGCCAGCAGCTTGCACTCTCCGTTCTTC | CASSLHSPFF
TRBJ2-7 | TRBV24-1 | - | TRBD2 | TGTGCCACGGAAGCGGGAGGGCGTAACGAGCAGTACTTC | CATEAGGRNEQYF
TRBJ2-1 | TRBV1 | - | - | TGCACCAGCAGCCAAGACTCCGCCGGAGCGGGAGGTCCCCGTGGGTTCTTC | CTSSQDSAGAGGPRGFF
TRBJ1-2 | TRBV12-3/TRBV12-4 | once | - | TGTGCCAGCAGTTCCCGGTATGGCTACACCTTC | CASSSRYGYTF
TRBJ1-2 | TRBV27 | - | - | TGTGCCAGCAGTAAGGGGGTGCACTATGGCTACACCTTC | CASSKGVHYGYTF
TRBJ1-3 | TRBV14 | - | - | TGTGCCAGCAGCCAACTGGGAGGGCGAAACACCATATATTTT | CASSQLGGRNTIYF
TRBJ1-1 | TRBV6-5 | - | TRBD1 | TGTGCCAGCAGTCCAGAGACAGGGACGAACACTGAAGCTTTCTTT | CASSPETGTNTEAFF
TRBJ2-1 | TRBV3-1/TRBV3-2 | - | - | TGTGCCAGCAGCCAACCGTCGGAGGTCTACAATGAGCAGTTCTTC | CASSQPSEVYNEQFF
TRBJ2-7 | TRBV27 | - | - | TGTGCCAGCAGCCTAGGAAGGGGGAGCTCCTACGAGCAGTACTTC | CASSLGRGSSYEQYF
TRBJ1-5 | TRBV30 | - | TRBD1 | TGTGCCTGGAGTACAGGGGGATTTGTAAGTCTACCCCAGCATTTT | CAWSTGGFVSLPQHF
TRBJ1-2 | TRBV6-1 | - | TRBD1 | TGTGCCAGCAGTGAAAGCAGGGACAGGGTTGGTGGCTACACCTTC | CASSESRDRVGGYTF
TRBJ1-5 | TRBV10-2 | - | - | TGCGCCAGTAACAGGGCGGGTCAGCCCCAGCATTTT | CASNRAGQPQHF
TRBJ2-4 | TRBV30 | - | - | TGTGCCTGGAGTGGTCAGGGCTTCGTCAAAAACATTCAGTACTTC | CAWSGQGFVKNIQYF
TRBJ2-1 | TRBV29-1 | - | TRBD1 | TGCAGCGTGAGGGACAGGGCCTACAATGAGCAGTTCTTC | CSVRDRAYNEQFF
TRBJ2-7 | TRBV19 | - | TRBD2 | TGTGCCAGTAGCACACTAGCGGGAGAGATCGAGCAGTACTTC | CASSTLAGEIEQYF
TRBJ2-3 | TRBV10-2 | - | TRBD2 | TGCGCCAGCAGTGAGTCTGGAACTAGCGGGGGGACTTACACAGATACGCAGTATTTT | CASSESGTSGGTYTDTQYF
TRBJ1-1 | TRBV6-5 | - | TRBD1 | TGTGCCAGCAGTTACGACAGGGTCACTGAAGCTTTCTTT | CASSYDRVTEAFF
TRBJ2-5 | TRBV11-1 | - | TRBD2 | TGTGCCAGCAGCTTAGTGGGAGGGAGGACGACCCAGTACTTC | CASSLVGGRTTQYF
TRBJ1-2 | TRBV28 | - | TRBD1 | TGTGCCAGCAGTTTATTAGGAGGGGGCGCTAACTATGGCTACACCTTC | CASSLLGGGANYGYTF
TRBJ2-3 | TRBV7-9 | - | TRBD2 | TGTGCCAGCAGCCTCGGACTAGCGGGGGCGAGGACAGATACGCAGTATTTT | CASSLGLAGARTDTQYF
TRBJ1-3 | TRBV5-4 | - | - | TGTGCCAGCTCTGCGGGAGGCAGGGTCGATTCTGGAAACACCATATATTTT | CASSAGGRVDSGNTIYF
TRBJ1-1 | TRBV19 | - | - | TGTGCCAGTAGTTTACAGAGAAACACTGAAGCTTTCTTT | CASSLQRNTEAFF
TRBJ1-4 | TRBV4-2 | - | TRBD1 | TGTGCCAGCAGCCAAACGGGACAGGGGAGTGAAAAACTGTTTTTT | CASSQTGQGSEKLFF
TRBJ1-5 | TRBV9 | - | TRBD1 | TGTGCCAGCAGCCGGGGACAGGGCAATCAGCCCCAGCATTTT | CASSRGQGNQPQHF
TRBJ1-6 | TRBV19 | - | - | TGTGCCAGTAGCGTAGGGAGAAAGGATTCACCCCTCCACTTT | CASSVGRKDSPLHF
TRBJ1-2 | TRBV5-6 | - | - | TGTGCCAGCAGCTGGTTTGGGACTGTGGGGTCTCCTGGCTACACCTTC | CASSWFGTVGSPGYTF
TRBJ2-1 | TRBV4-1 | - | TRBD2 | TGCGCCAGCAGCCAAGAGAAAGCGGGGAAAAATGAGCAGTTCTTC | CASSQEKAGKNEQFF
TRBJ1-3 | TRBV12-3/TRBV12-4 | - | TRBD1 | TGTGCCAGCAGTCAGGGGGGCACCATATATTTT | CASSQGGTIYF
TRBJ1-1 | TRBV28 | - | - | TGTGCCAGCAGCTTGACAGGAGGAGGTATGAACACTGAAGCTTTCTTT | CASSLTGGGMNTEAFF
TRBJ1-1 | TRBV5-4 | - | - | TGTGCCAGCAGCTTGGCTTCCGGGACTTGGGCTTTCTTT | CASSLASGTWAFF
TRBJ2-1 | TRBV7-9 | - | TRBD1 | TGTGCCAGCAGCTCCCGGGACAGCTACAATGAGCAGTTCTTC | CASSSRDSYNEQFF
TRBJ2-4 | TRBV5-4 | - | - | TGTGCCAGCAGCTTGGAGGCGCAGGGCGCCAAAAACATTCAGTACTTC | CASSLEAQGAKNIQYF
TRBJ2-1 | TRBV11-1 | - | TRBD2 | TGTGCCAGCAGCTTAGCCCTAGCGGGGGGCAACAATGAGCAGTTCTTC | CASSLALAGGNNEQFF
TRBJ1-1 | TRBV6-5 | - | - | TGTGCCAGCAGTTACGCGACGGGTGGGACTGAAGCTTTCTTT | CASSYATGGTEAFF
TRBJ1-3 | TRBV5-1 | - | - | TGCGCCAGCAGCCCCCGGACAGACTCTGGAAACACCATATATTTT | CASSPRTDSGNTIYF
TRBJ2-2 | TRBV10-2 | - | TRBD2 | TGCGCCAGCAGTTTCCCAGTGACTAGCGGGGGGGCAGGCACCGGGGAGCTGTTTTTT | CASSFPVTSGGAGTGELFF
TRBJ2-3 | TRBV7-2 | - | - | TGTGCCAGCAGAAAGGACTCAGTCATTCTAGGGAGCGCGCAGTATTTT | CASRKDSVILGSAQYF
TRBJ2-5 | TRBV27 | once | TRBD1 | TGTGCCAGCAGTTTAGGGACAGGGGGCCCCCAAGAGACCCAGTACTTC | CASSLGTGGPQETQYF
TRBJ2-1 | TRBV11-2 | - | TRBD2 | TGTGCCAGCAGCACCCCGACTAGCGGGAGGGCCAATGAGCAGTTCTTC | CASSTPTSGRANEQFF
TRBJ1-5 | TRBV15 | - | TRBD1 | TGTGCCACCAGCAGAGATTCGTCAAGGGGGCGGATTCAGCCCCAGCATTTT | CATSRDSSRGRIQPQHF
TRBJ2-1 | TRBV19 | - | - | TGTGCCAGTAGCGCGACAGGTTCCAGGGGGCAGTTCTTC | CASSATGSRGQFF
TRBJ2-1 | TRBV6-2/TRBV6-3 | - | TRBD2 | TGTGCCAGCAGCATCAATAGCGGGAGGGCCGTATTACGCAATGAGCAGTTCTTC | CASSINSGRAVLRNEQFF
TRBJ1-4 | TRBV11-3 | - | - | TGTGCCAGCAGCTTAGTGACAAGGCTAGGGGCTTTT | CASSLVTRLGAF
TRBJ2-1 | TRBV5-1 | - | - | TGCGCCAGCAGGCAGGGCTACAATGAGCAGTTCTTC | CASRQGYNEQFF
TRBJ2-2 | TRBV11-2 | - | TRBD2 | TGTGCCAGCAGCTTAGAAGGCGGGAGAACTACCGGGGAGCTGTTTTTT | CASSLEGGRTTGELFF